This T cell receptor beta chain was recovered during a study of T cell responses to AZD1222 COVID-19 vaccine. In regard to this clone: This sample includes further DNA sequences coding for the same CDR3.

Only in-frame clones appear in the TCRdb table, and some are missing; sequencing was by immunoSEQ multiplex PCR. Here the sample spans roughly 190,000 clones, approximately 90% being singletons. The receptor comes from an adult who received the AZD1222 COVID-19 vaccine. The sequencing here drew on peripheral blood, taken 28 days after the second AZD1222 dose.

The CDR3 loop is CASSYREETQYF. CDR3 in DNA: TGTGCCAGCAGTTACAGAGAAGAGACCCAGTACTTC. The rearrangement links TRBV6-2 or TRBV6-3 to TRBJ2-5, with D unresolved. Trimming removed 2 bases at V and 3 bases at J, with 4 bases between. The CDR3 consists of 12 residues. In germline, CDR1 is MNHEY, CDR2 SVGEGT.